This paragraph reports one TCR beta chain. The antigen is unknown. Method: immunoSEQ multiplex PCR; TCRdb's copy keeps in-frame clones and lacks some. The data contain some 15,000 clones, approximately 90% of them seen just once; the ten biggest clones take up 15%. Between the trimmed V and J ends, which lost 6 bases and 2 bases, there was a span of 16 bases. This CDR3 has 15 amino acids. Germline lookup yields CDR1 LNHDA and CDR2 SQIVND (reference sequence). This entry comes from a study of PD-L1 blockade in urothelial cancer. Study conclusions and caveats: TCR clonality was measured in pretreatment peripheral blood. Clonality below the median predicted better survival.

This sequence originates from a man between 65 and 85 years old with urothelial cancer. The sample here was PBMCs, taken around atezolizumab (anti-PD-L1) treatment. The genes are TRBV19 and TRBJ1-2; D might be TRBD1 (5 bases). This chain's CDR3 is CASRTRGGANYGYTF. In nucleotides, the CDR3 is TGTGCCAGTAGGACCCGTGGAGGGGCGAACTATGGCTACACCTTC.